A selection of T cell receptor beta chains follows, all from one sample in a study of PD-L1 blockade in urothelial cancer. TCRdb's table, derived via immunoSEQ multiplex PCR, lists solely in-frame clones and lacks some. The sample lists about 52,000 clones; approximately 80% were seen once. Sample: PBMCs, taken around atezolizumab (anti-PD-L1) treatment. The source of these receptors is a man between 65 and 79 years old with urothelial cancer. Both conserved end residues are part of each CDR3. Each record gives: J gene, clone size, V gene, D gene, CDR3 DNA, CDR3 protein. A D gene is named only where the DNA matches it firmly. Clone size is stated in some rows and not others, as once, few, many or a class when expanded.

j_gene: TRBJ2-1
abundance: few
v_gene: TRBV7-6
d_gene: TRBD2
CDR3nt: TGTGCCAGCAGCCTGGGACTAGCGGGGGGTATCTCCTACAATGAGCAGTTCTTC
CDR3aa: CASSLGLAGGISYNEQFF

j_gene: TRBJ2-7
abundance: NA
v_gene: TRBV11-3
d_gene: TRBD1
CDR3nt: TGTGCCAGCAGCTTTATGGGGACAGGGGCCTACGAGCAGTACTTC
CDR3aa: CASSFMGTGAYEQYF

j_gene: TRBJ2-1
abundance: NA
v_gene: TRBV11-3
d_gene: NA
CDR3nt: TGTGCCAGCAGCTTAGGAGCGGGCGGGGATGAGCAGTTCTTC
CDR3aa: CASSLGAGGDEQFF

j_gene: TRBJ2-1
abundance: NA
v_gene: TRBV11-2
d_gene: TRBD2
CDR3nt: TGTGCCAGCAGCTTAGTGACTAGCGGGAGGGCATACAATGAGCAGTTCTTC
CDR3aa: CASSLVTSGRAYNEQFF

j_gene: TRBJ1-4
abundance: NA
v_gene: TRBV7-8
d_gene: TRBD1
CDR3nt: TGTGCCAGCAGCATTCAGACAGGGATAAATGAAAAACTGTTTTTT
CDR3aa: CASSIQTGINEKLFF

j_gene: TRBJ2-3
abundance: NA
v_gene: TRBV7-9
d_gene: TRBD2
CDR3nt: TGTGCCAGCAGCTTAGATAGCGGGCACACAGATACGCAGTATTTT
CDR3aa: CASSLDSGHTDTQYF

j_gene: TRBJ1-1
abundance: NA
v_gene: TRBV6-5
d_gene: TRBD1
CDR3nt: TGTGCCAGCAGTGCGGGACAGCGTATGAACACTGAAGCTTTCTTT
CDR3aa: CASSAGQRMNTEAFF

j_gene: TRBJ1-2
abundance: NA
v_gene: TRBV7-9
d_gene: NA
CDR3nt: TGTGCCAGCAGCCCTGGACAGTTATATGGCTACACCTTC
CDR3aa: CASSPGQLYGYTF

j_gene: TRBJ2-1
abundance: NA
v_gene: TRBV5-6
d_gene: TRBD2
CDR3nt: TGTGCCACCCACTATAGCGGGAGGGGATACAATGAGCAGTTCTTC
CDR3aa: CATHYSGRGYNEQFF

j_gene: TRBJ2-7
abundance: NA
v_gene: TRBV5-1
d_gene: TRBD2
CDR3nt: TGCGCCAGCAGCGCGGGACTAGCGTCGTACGAGCAGTACTTC
CDR3aa: CASSAGLASYEQYF

j_gene: TRBJ1-6
abundance: NA
v_gene: TRBV9
d_gene: NA
CDR3nt: TGTGCCAGCAGCGTCCGGGAGAATAATTCACCCCTCCACTTT
CDR3aa: CASSVRENNSPLHF

j_gene: TRBJ1-5
abundance: NA
v_gene: TRBV19
d_gene: TRBD1
CDR3nt: TGTGCCAGTAGTTTAAATTACCGGGACAGGGGATCGGTTGTTAGCAATCAGCCCCAGCATTTT
CDR3aa: CASSLNYRDRGSVVSNQPQHF

j_gene: TRBJ2-3
abundance: NA
v_gene: TRBV9
d_gene: TRBD2
CDR3nt: TGTGCCAGCAGCCCTAGGACTAGCGGGGGCGCCCGCACAGATACGCAGTATTTT
CDR3aa: CASSPRTSGGARTDTQYF

j_gene: TRBJ2-2
abundance: once
v_gene: TRBV7-3
d_gene: TRBD2
CDR3nt: TGTGCCAGCAGCCTGGGTGGGACTAAGAACACCGGGGAGCTGTTTTTT
CDR3aa: CASSLGGTKNTGELFF

j_gene: TRBJ2-2
abundance: many
v_gene: TRBV5-4
d_gene: TRBD1
CDR3nt: TGTGCCAGCAGCCCCGACAGGGTGGGCACCGGGGAGCTGTTTTTT
CDR3aa: CASSPDRVGTGELFF

j_gene: TRBJ2-5
abundance: NA
v_gene: TRBV6-5
d_gene: TRBD2
CDR3nt: TGTGCCAGCAAGCCGGGACTAGCGGGGCAAGAGACCCAGTACTTC
CDR3aa: CASKPGLAGQETQYF

j_gene: TRBJ1-5
abundance: NA
v_gene: TRBV5-8
d_gene: TRBD1
CDR3nt: TGTGCCAGCAGCTTGGGGACAGGGTTCCGTCAGCCCCAGCATTTT
CDR3aa: CASSLGTGFRQPQHF

j_gene: TRBJ2-2
abundance: few
v_gene: TRBV27
d_gene: NA
CDR3nt: TGTGCCAGCAGTCCTAACAGGGTCACCGGGGAGCTGTTTTTT
CDR3aa: CASSPNRVTGELFF

j_gene: TRBJ1-1
abundance: NA
v_gene: TRBV6-1
d_gene: NA
CDR3nt: TGTGCCAGCAGTCAAAAAGGGAGGACTGAAGCTTTCTTT
CDR3aa: CASSQKGRTEAFF

j_gene: TRBJ2-4
abundance: once
v_gene: TRBV11-3
d_gene: TRBD2
CDR3nt: TGTGCCAGCAGCCGGACTAGCGGGAGGGGGGGCGAGTACTTC
CDR3aa: CASSRTSGRGGEYF

j_gene: TRBJ1-2
abundance: NA
v_gene: TRBV27
d_gene: NA
CDR3nt: TGTGCCAGCAGTTTCCTCCGACAGGACTATGGCTACACCTTC
CDR3aa: CASSFLRQDYGYTF

j_gene: TRBJ1-5
abundance: NA
v_gene: TRBV7-2
d_gene: NA
CDR3nt: TGTGCCAGCAGCCCCAATTCTGGGCTCAATCAGCCCCAGCATTTT
CDR3aa: CASSPNSGLNQPQHF

j_gene: TRBJ2-3
abundance: NA
v_gene: TRBV5-1
d_gene: NA
CDR3nt: TGCGCCAGCAGCTTGGAAGGGAGAGGCCCAACAGATACGCAGTATTTT
CDR3aa: CASSLEGRGPTDTQYF

j_gene: TRBJ2-5
abundance: NA
v_gene: TRBV6-5
d_gene: NA
CDR3nt: TGTGCCAGCAGACCGCGTGGGGGAGGCCAAGAGACCCAGTACTTC
CDR3aa: CASRPRGGGQETQYF

j_gene: TRBJ2-5
abundance: NA
v_gene: TRBV15
d_gene: NA
CDR3nt: TGTGCCACCAGCAGAGATCTCCGCCCCGAGGAGACCCAGTACTTC
CDR3aa: CATSRDLRPEETQYF

j_gene: TRBJ2-1
abundance: NA
v_gene: TRBV28
d_gene: NA
CDR3nt: TGTGCCAGTTCAAATCGGGGATACAATGAGCAGTTCTTC
CDR3aa: CASSNRGYNEQFF

j_gene: TRBJ1-1
abundance: NA
v_gene: TRBV18
d_gene: TRBD1
CDR3nt: TGTGCCAGCTCATCACAGGGGGGGAGCACTGAAGCTTTCTTT
CDR3aa: CASSSQGGSTEAFF

j_gene: TRBJ2-3
abundance: NA
v_gene: TRBV28
d_gene: TRBD2
CDR3nt: TGTGCCAGCAGTCCCGGGACTAGCGGGAGCACAGATACGCAGTATTTT
CDR3aa: CASSPGTSGSTDTQYF